Following are 10 T cell receptor beta chains from one sample sequenced in a study of cytomegalovirus exposure and HLA in healthy donors. Primers: 60 Vbeta forward and 13 Jbeta reverse. Profiling relied on immunoSEQ multiplex PCR, and the TCRdb table lists in-frame clones only, not all of them. The sample lists about 140,000 clones, 80% occurring once. Source material: PBMCs. The receptors come from a female donor in good health and CMV-seronegative.

The genes are TRBV25-1 and TRBJ2-7, with D perhaps TRBD1 (5 bases). The germline gives CDR1 MGHDK, CDR2 SYGVNS. Trimming took 0 bases from V and 7 from J, leaving 10 bases between them. This CDR3 is 13 amino acids long. The CDR3 bases are TGTGCCAGCAGTGAATATCTGACAGAAGAGCAGTACTTC. This translates into CASSEYLTEEQYF.

The V and J genes are TRBV27 and TRBJ2-7, with TRBD2 identical over 13 bases. J lost 5 bases, V lost 6 bases, and 4 bases had no gene match. CDR1 and CDR2 from the germline V gene are MNHEY and SMNVEV (reference sequence). The CDR3 sequence is 14 residues long. The CDR3 DNA reads as TGTGCCAGCAGCCGGACTAGCGGGAGAGACGAGCAGTACTTC. This gives the protein CASSRTSGRDEQYF.

The sample holds a few counts of this clone. The J gene is TRBJ1-5, the V gene TRBV27; 9 bases fit TRBD1. The germline CDR1 and CDR2 sequences are MNHEY and SMNVEV (reference sequence). The CDR3 loop spans 15 amino acids. The J segment lost 7 bases and the V segment lost 0 bases, leaving 4 bases of the junction unmatched. CDR3 region: CASSLSGTGNQPQHF. The CDR3 nucleotides read TGTGCCAGCAGTTTATCAGGGACAGGGAACCAGCCCCAGCATTTT.

The chain joins TRBV28 to TRBJ1-2; D may be TRBD1 (6 bases). The ends were cut back, 6 bases at V and 2 bases at J, with 10 bases in the middle. The germline gives CDR1 MDHEN, CDR2 SYDVKM. The CDR3 spans 13 residues. The CDR3 bases are TGTGCCAGCAGGGCCACAGGGAACTATGGCTACACCTTC. Translating it yields CASRATGNYGYTF.

The V gene is TRBV9, the J gene TRBJ2-1, with D maybe TRBD2 (5 bases). This CDR3 is built from 13 residues. V was shortened by 4 bases and J by 3 bases, with 8 bases between the two germline ends. The germline V gene encodes CDR1 SGDLS and CDR2 YYNGEE. This CDR3 reads CASSREIYNEQFF. The DNA for the CDR3 is TGTGCCAGCAGCAGGGAGATCTACAATGAGCAGTTCTTC.

J is TRBJ2-1 and V is TRBV7-3, with D tentatively TRBD1 (6 bases). The CDR3 extends over 15 amino acids. Trimming stripped 1 base from V and 8 bases from J, with 15 bases between. Germline values: CDR1 SGHTA, CDR2 FQGTGA. The CDR3 is CASSLMGQPRDEQFF. CDR3 sequence (DNA): TGTGCCAGCAGCTTAATGGGACAACCGCGTGATGAGCAGTTCTTC.

Worth noting for this clone: Other DNA sequences in the same sample also yield this CDR3. V is TRBV5-6 and J is TRBJ2-3; TRBD2 matches 9 bases. Germline CDR1 and CDR2: SGHDT and YYEEEE. The trim removed 2 bases at V and 0 bases at J, leaving 4 bases unmatched. This CDR3 region has 16 residues. The CDR3: CASSLGTSLSTDTQYF. DNA for the CDR3: TGTGCCAGCAGCTTAGGGACTAGCTTAAGCACAGATACGCAGTATTTT.

V is TRBV6-5 and J is TRBJ2-3; no reliable D call. The germline V and J ends were trimmed by 0 bases and 1 base, with 8 bases remaining between them. The CDR3 runs to 15 residues. Germline CDR1 and CDR2: MNHEY and SVGAGI. The CDR3, as DNA: TGTGCCAGCAGTTACTCTGGGCCAGGCACAGATACGCAGTATTTT. It codes for CASSYSGPGTDTQYF.

This clone was counted a few times. This CDR3 is CSVEDGLAGGGEQFF. The CDR3 bases are TGCAGCGTTGAAGATGGGCTAGCGGGAGGGGGTGAGCAGTTCTTC. This chain links TRBV29-1 with TRBJ2-1; the match to TRBD2 covers 12 bases. Germline V gives CDR1 SQVTM, CDR2 ANQGSEA. The CDR3 consists of 15 residues. V gave up 0 bases and J gave up 9 bases; unmatched junction bases: 6.

The V call is TRBV5-6, the J call TRBJ2-4, with unresolved D. The germline V and J ends were trimmed by 2 bases and 0 bases, with 9 bases remaining between them. CDR3 length: 15 residues. CDR1 is SGHDT, CDR2 YYEEEE, per germline. The CDR3 sequence: CASSFAGLAKNIQYF. CDR3 coding DNA: TGTGCCAGCAGCTTCGCTGGGCTAGCCAAAAACATTCAGTACTTC.